This TCR beta chain was captured by sequencing in a study of shared clonotypes between healthy human individuals. Samples underwent the assay at deep level. The table came from immunoSEQ multiplex PCR; TCRdb's copy has only in-frame clones and leaves some out. The sample carries some 1 million clones, about 80% recorded once. The sequencing input was memory CD4+ T cells sorted from blood. Subset of the sample: CD45RA-negative fraction. This sequence was found in a man between 18 and 29 years old in good health.

The CDR3 DNA reads as TGTGCCAGCAGTGAAACCCCCCCAGGGAGGGTACACTACGAGCAGTACTTC. This gives the protein CASSETPPGRVHYEQYF. The chain recombines TRBV6-1 with TRBJ2-7, with 7 bases identical to TRBD2. CDR1 is MNHNS, CDR2 SASEGT, per germline. The CDR3 runs to 17 residues. Trimming took 2 bases from V and 3 from J; bases not matched to a gene: 13.